This TCR beta chain was recovered during a study of OX40 agonist ivuxolimab in advanced cancers. Study as a whole: Patient treatment consisted of intravenous ivuxolimab administration every 2 weeks at 0.01 to 10 mg/kg. The study reported partial responses in three patients: one hepatocellular carcinoma, two cutaneous melanoma.

A word on this clone: Its antigen is still unknown.

The repertoire was sequenced with immunoSEQ multiplex PCR; TCRdb's copy has only in-frame clones and lacks some. The sample has over 150,000 clones, approximately 94% seen once. Germline CDR1 reads SNHLY; CDR2 reads FYNNEI. There are 17 residues in the CDR3. With 5 bases clipped from V and 7 bases from J, the junction kept 14 bases outside the gene matches. No patient had autoimmune disease or received systemic immunosuppression. Study-wide results and caveats: Within 6 weeks, CD4+ and CD8+ blood T cells expanded clonally at 0.1 to 3.0 mg/kg.

This specimen was CD4+ or CD8+ T cells sorted from blood, taken in a trial of the OX40 agonist ivuxolimab. The origin of this receptor is an adult with an advanced solid tumor such as melanoma, head and neck, liver or kidney cancer. This chain uses TRBV2 with TRBJ1-2; 12 bases match TRBD1. CDR3 coding DNA: TGTGCCAGCAGTAAAAACTTTCCGGGACAGGGGGCATTTGGCTACACCTTC. Amino acid sequence: CASSKNFPGQGAFGYTF.